This record concerns one T cell receptor beta chain sequence. Sequencing used cDNA as its template, made by extracting RNA and reverse transcribing it. Assay: immunoSEQ multiplex PCR; the TCRdb copy retains only in-frame clones and omits some. The sample holds tens of thousands of clones, approximately 28% seen once. The data are from a study of CD8+ T cells in alopecia areata. Study-wide background: After 6 to 18 months of tofacitinib, follow-up continued 6 months off drug.

Germline lookup yields CDR1 MDHEN and CDR2 SYDVKM. V lost 5 bases to trimming and J lost 4 bases, with 18 bases between them. The CDR3 is 16 residues long. Described treatment: oral pan-JAK inhibitor, 5-10 mg twice daily. Sequencing was performed on CD8+ T cells sorted from blood, taken at week 4, from a patient treated with tofacitinib. The chain is built from TRBV28 and TRBJ1-5, with D tentatively TRBD1 (6 bases). The clonotype comes from a human donor with alopecia areata. The CDR3 is CASSHYGGGVNQPQHF. In DNA, the CDR3 is TGTGCCAGCAGTCACTATGGCGGGGGCGTTAATCAGCCCCAGCATTTT. The complete variable domain, with remaining parts taken from reference TRBV28 and TRBJ1-5, reads DVKVTQSSRYLVKRTGEKVFLECVQDMDHENMFWYRQDPGLGLRLIYFSYDVKMKEKGDIPEGYSVSREKKERFSLILESASTNQTSMYLCASSHYGGGVNQPQHFGDGTRLSIL.